This T cell receptor (beta chain) is from a study of blood T cell repertoires in COVID-19. For the study at large: Sites in the United States, Italy and Spain provided acute and convalescent COVID-19 samples. PBMCs, B-cell-depleted T cells, or T cells were the source of the cDNA or gDNA that made up the material.

Study processing details: Nucleated cell counts were estimated from reference gene primer amplification. Some clones are missing from TCRdb's copy, which holds only in-frame ones; the method was immunoSEQ multiplex PCR. That table furnishes V, J and clone size, whereas the DNA furnished D and trimming. This table holds 210,000 or so clones, approximately 80% found once. The germline CDR1 and CDR2 sequences are SEHNR and FQNEAQ (reference sequence). CDR3 length: 13 amino acids. Trimming stripped 7 bases from V and 6 bases from J, with 12 bases between. The chain uses TRBV7-9 and TRBJ1-4, with D possibly being TRBD1 (6 bases). The sequenced material came from peripheral blood. This receptor was identified in a woman aged 80 or older with acute or convalescent COVID-19. CDR3 sequence (DNA): TGTGCCAGCACTCGACAGGTAGATGAAAAACTGTTTTTT. Amino acid sequence: CASTRQVDEKLFF.